This T cell receptor (beta chain) is drawn from a study of OX40 agonist ivuxolimab in advanced cancers. Study summary: Patients were treated with ivuxolimab, an agonistic anti-OX40 (CD134) antibody. Of mixed ages from about 20 to 90 and averaging about 65 years, the group was around 78% male.

Repertoires were generated with immunoSEQ multiplex PCR, while TCRdb's copy carries only in-frame clones and drops some. Here the sample spans 13,000 to 15,000 clones, roughly 82% being singletons. This CDR3 comprises 15 residues. The ends were cut back, 2 bases at V and 3 bases at J, with 13 bases in the middle. Looked up from germline, CDR1 is SGHDT and CDR2 is YYEEEE. Study-wide results and caveats: Partly responding patients at 0.1-3.0 mg/kg showed some of the smallest clonal expansion. CD8+ T cells were the subset that, on average, had more expanded clones than CD4+.

This clone has only a few counts. Its antigen is currently unknown. The genes are TRBV5-6 and TRBJ2-3; D not certain. The source material was CD4+ or CD8+ T cells sorted from blood, sampled in a trial of the OX40 agonist ivuxolimab. The TCR sequence derives from an adult with an advanced solid tumor such as melanoma, head and neck, liver or kidney cancer. CDR3 residues: CASSLLASLTDTQYF. For the CDR3, the DNA is TGTGCCAGCAGCTTACTGGCTAGTTTAACAGATACGCAGTATTTT.